In this sample, the clone carrying this TCR beta chain turned up many times. The sample comes from a study of read filtering for tumor transcriptome and immune sequencing. Overall study: Mean patient age was approximately 66 years, range about 45 to 85; roughly 18 male, 14 female. After DNase treatment, RNA was made into whole-transcriptome libraries.

Sampling of bone marrow took place during active disease in every patient. V was pared by 3 bases and J by 1 base, with 10 bases of the junction left unmatched. The CDR3 sequence is 16 residues long. CDR1 and CDR2 from the germline V gene are SGHRS and YFSETQ. This library used roughly 400 ng RNA and molecular barcoded adaptors spanning alpha/delta and beta/gamma chains. TCRdb itself ran the reads through MiXCR, one entry per CDR3 protein. The sample includes some 39,000 distinct CDR3 sequences, less than 15% of them seen just once. The clonotype was recovered from a donor at least 40 years old with multiple myeloma. V is TRBV5-1 and J is TRBJ2-7, with 7 positions matching TRBD1. Source material: a population of CD138-negative cells sorted from bone marrow. The CDR3 coding sequence is TGCGCCAGCAGCTCGGGCCGAGGGGGCGGGTCCTACGAGCAGTACTTC. This translates into CASSSGRGGGSYEQYF.